One sample yielded the 21 T cell receptor beta chains listed below, sequenced in a study of blood T cell repertoires in COVID-19. The repertoire was sequenced with immunoSEQ multiplex PCR; TCRdb's copy has only in-frame clones and lacks some. The sample holds 250,000 or so clones, over 80% seen once. Material for sequencing was PBMCs or T cells enriched from blood (not recorded which). The source of these receptors is a woman aged 25 to 39 with acute COVID-19.

The rearrangement joins TRBV4-3 to TRBJ1-4, with 10 bases matching TRBD1. The CDR3 covers 15 residues. Losses at the gene ends were 3 bases for V and 8 bases for J; bases not matched to a gene: 6. The germline CDR1 and CDR2 sequences are LGHNA and YSLEER. The CDR3 is CASSHTGTGVEKLFF. The CDR3 DNA is TGCGCCAGCAGCCACACCGGGACAGGGGTAGAAAAACTGTTTTTT.

The chain employs TRBV7-6 and TRBJ2-7; 12 bases agree with TRBD2. V lost 5 bases to trimming and J lost 1 base; unmatched junction nucleotides: 15. The germline V gene has CDR1 SGHVS and CDR2 FNYEAQ. This CDR3 spans 19 amino acids. Here the CDR3 reads CASSPSWRLAGGDSYEQYF. Here the CDR3 DNA reads TGTGCCAGCAGCCCCTCTTGGCGTCTAGCGGGGGGGGATTCCTACGAGCAGTACTTC.

This clone came up a few times. The chain has TRBV9 and TRBJ1-6; TRBD1 matches 7 bases. CDR3 length: 15 amino acids. Germline CDR1 and CDR2: SGDLS and YYNGEE. V lost 3 bases to trimming and J lost 11 bases; unmatched junction nucleotides: 11. The CDR3 loop reads CASSGGRQGWTPLHF. Here the CDR3 DNA reads TGTGCCAGCAGCGGAGGAAGACAGGGTTGGACACCCCTCCACTTT.

The J gene is TRBJ1-6, the V gene TRBV10-3, with D possibly matching TRBD1 (6 bases). V dropped 10 bases and J dropped 3 bases, with 13 bases sitting between them. CDR1 ENHRY and CDR2 SYGVKD come from the germline V gene. The CDR3 has 14 amino acids. The CDR3 nucleotides are TGTGCCACCAGAACAGGGAACTATAATTCACCCCTCCACTTT. This gives the protein CATRTGNYNSPLHF.

V gene TRBV7-6 combines with J gene TRBJ1-4; D gene uncertain. Germline V gene sequence: CDR1 SGHVS, CDR2 FNYEAQ. With 0 bases removed from V and 3 bases from J, the gap between germline ends came to 5 bases. This CDR3 is built from 14 residues. The CDR3 spells CASSLARANEKLFF. The CDR3 region has the DNA TGTGCCAGCAGCTTAGCGCGTGCTAATGAAAAACTGTTTTTT.

This clone was counted between two and nine times. The chain links TRBV10-1 to TRBJ2-3, with 7 nucleotides matching TRBD1. The trim removed 3 bases at V and 1 base at J, leaving 4 bases unmatched. This CDR3 has 15 residues. Per the germline V gene, CDR1 is WNHNN and CDR2 is SYGVQD (reference sequence). The DNA of the CDR3 is TGCGCCAGCAGTGACAGTGGGACAGGCACAGATACGCAGTATTTT. It translates to CASSDSGTGTDTQYF.

This sequence joins TRBV10-1 and TRBJ2-1; 7 bases are shared with TRBD1. With V trimmed by 4 bases and J by 5 bases, 5 bases remained unmatched. The CDR3 has 14 amino acids. CDR1 and CDR2 from the germline V gene are WNHNN and SYGVQD (reference sequence). The CDR3 spells CASSVGDRDNEQFF. CDR3 in DNA: TGCGCCAGCAGTGTAGGGGACAGAGACAATGAGCAGTTCTTC.

This sequence joins TRBV27 and TRBJ2-1, with 13 bases fitting TRBD2. The CDR3 consists of 15 residues. The ends lost 5 bases at V and 6 bases at J; junction bases unmatched: 4. Germline-derived CDR1 and CDR2 are MNHEY and SMNVEV (reference sequence). CDR3 region: CASSPGTSGVNEQFF. The CDR3 nucleotides are TGTGCCAGCAGTCCCGGGACTAGCGGGGTCAATGAGCAGTTCTTC.

The chain joins TRBV28 to TRBJ2-5; D ambiguous. The germline gives CDR1 MDHEN, CDR2 SYDVKM. Trimming took off 5 bases at V and 3 bases at J, with 7 bases between the two ends. The CDR3 runs 12 residues. CDR3 sequence reads: CASSPPEETQYF. The CDR3 bases are TGTGCCAGCAGTCCGCCGGAAGAGACCCAGTACTTC.

The rearrangement joins TRBV4-1 to TRBJ2-7; TRBD2 might be the D (6 bases). The V end was cut by 4 bases, the J end by 3 bases, with 10 bases between. CDR1 and CDR2 from the germline V gene are MGHRA and YSYEKL. The CDR3 length is 13 residues. CDR3 bases: TGCGCCAGCAGCCGCGGGGACGGCTACGAGCAGTACTTC. Residues: CASSRGDGYEQYF.

This chain connects TRBV5-1 to TRBJ2-7; 8 nucleotides align to TRBD2. The CDR3 covers 14 residues. CDR1 and CDR2 (germline): SGHRS, YFSETQ. V trimming: 6 bases; J trimming: 3 bases; junction bases outside the gene matches: 8. The CDR3 loop reads CASTPAGGSYEQYF. The CDR3 nucleotides read TGCGCCAGCACCCCGGCGGGGGGCAGCTACGAGCAGTACTTC.

This clone was detected only a few times. The V gene is TRBV7-2, the J gene TRBJ1-3; D call uncertain. This CDR3 is 15 amino acids long. V was cut by 5 bases and J by 1 base, with 12 bases left in between. Germline values: CDR1 SGHTA, CDR2 FQGNSA. CDR3 bases: TGTGCCAGCAGCCCTAGTGGTGTTTCTGGAAACACCATATATTTT. Amino acid sequence: CASSPSGVSGNTIYF.

The chain uses TRBV5-1 and TRBJ2-1, with 11 nucleotides matching TRBD2. The germline V gene has CDR1 SGHRS and CDR2 YFSETQ. CDR3 length: 16 residues. After removal of 0 bases from V and 2 bases from J, the junction contained 1 base not matched to a gene. CDR3 residues: CASSLASGGPYNEQFF. The CDR3 DNA reads as TGCGCCAGCAGCTTGGCTAGCGGGGGGCCCTACAATGAGCAGTTCTTC.

This chain uses TRBV10-2 with TRBJ1-5; D not certain. The CDR3 runs 14 residues. With 2 bases removed from V and 8 bases from J, the gap between germline ends came to 13 bases. The germline gives CDR1 WSHSY, CDR2 SAAADI. In nucleotides, the CDR3 is TGCGCCAGCAGTGAGGGTAAAGGGAGGAAGCCCCAGCATTTT. This sequence encodes CASSEGKGRKPQHF.

This chain connects TRBV7-2 to TRBJ1-5, with TRBD1 matching over 8 bases. The germline CDR1 and CDR2 sequences are SGHTA and FQGNSA. V trimming: 5 bases; J trimming: 6 bases; junction bases outside the gene matches: 9. The CDR3 loop spans 15 amino acids. The CDR3 protein is CASSLRTGRGQPQHF. CDR3 DNA sequence: TGTGCCAGCAGCCTTAGGACAGGGCGCGGTCAGCCCCAGCATTTT.

The rearrangement uses TRBV7-9 and TRBJ1-2; D is unresolved. Trimming cost V 5 bases and J 8 bases, with 15 bases left between them. CDR3 length: 13 amino acids. The germline CDR1 and CDR2 sequences are SEHNR and FQNEAQ (reference sequence). Written as DNA, the CDR3 is TGTGCCAGCAGCCTACCCGGGGTTGAGGGCTACACCTTC. It translates to CASSLPGVEGYTF.

This sequence joins TRBV5-5 and TRBJ2-1; a possible D gene is TRBD1 (6 bases). The CDR3 spans 16 residues. The germline V gene encodes CDR1 SGHKS and CDR2 YYEKEE (reference sequence). Trimming cost V 6 bases and J 1 base, with 17 bases left between them. CDR3 bases: TGTGCCAGCACCGCACACGGGACATCATCCTACAATGAGCAGTTCTTC. Translated, it gives CASTAHGTSSYNEQFF.

This clone was counted once. The chain joins TRBV10-3 to TRBJ1-1, with D possibly matching TRBD1 (5 bases). Germline assignment: CDR1 ENHRY and CDR2 SYGVKD. This CDR3 has 15 residues. The V gene lost 3 bases and the J gene lost 2 bases, with 13 bases spanning the gap. The CDR3 here is CAISEGPGRNTEAFF. The CDR3 bases are TGTGCCATCAGTGAAGGGCCAGGGCGAAACACTGAAGCTTTCTTT.

This clone has only one observation. V and J are TRBV19 and TRBJ2-3, with 7 bases matching TRBD1. Germline CDR1 LNHDA, CDR2 SQIVND (reference sequence). This CDR3 has 13 amino acids. J lost 3 bases, V lost 3 bases, and 0 bases had no gene match. This CDR3 reads CASSIRGTDTQYF. The CDR3, as DNA: TGTGCCAGTAGTATCAGGGGGACAGATACGCAGTATTTT.

The sample holds a few counts of this clone. The V call is TRBV29-1, the J call TRBJ1-4; 7 bases match TRBD1. Germline-derived CDR1 and CDR2 are SQVTM and ANQGSEA. This CDR3 is 14 amino acids long. V was clipped by 6 bases and J by 1 base; unmatched bases: 5. CDR3 nucleotides: TGCAGCGTGGACCGGACAGGAACTAATGAAAAACTGTTTTTT. It yields the protein CSVDRTGTNEKLFF.

This chain uses TRBV6-6 with TRBJ1-1; D not resolved. Germline V gives CDR1 MNHNY, CDR2 SVGAGI (reference sequence). CDR3 length: 13 residues. V was trimmed by 7 bases and J by 4 bases, leaving 13 bases between them. The CDR3 nucleotides read TGTGCCAGCATCGAGGGAGAGGGCACTGAAGCTTTCTTT. Amino acid sequence: CASIEGEGTEAFF.